Listed here are 21 T cell receptor beta chains from one sample, sequenced in a study of T cell responses to AZD1222 COVID-19 vaccine. Measured with immunoSEQ multiplex PCR; TCRdb has only the in-frame clones, and not every one. The data contain tens of thousands of clones, roughly 90% of them singletons. Specimen: peripheral blood, collected 28 days after the second AZD1222 dose. The receptor source for this set is an adult who received the AZD1222 COVID-19 vaccine.

The chain couples TRBV7-8 to TRBJ1-1, with 7 bases matching TRBD1. The CDR3 is 13 amino acids. V dropped 5 bases and J dropped 3; count of bases not matched to a gene: 3. Germline V gene sequence: CDR1 SGHVS, CDR2 FQNEAQ. CDR3 loop: CASSGGQYTEAFF. CDR3 nucleotide sequence: TGTGCCAGCAGCGGGGGACAGTACACTGAAGCTTTCTTT.

The DNA of the CDR3 is TGTGCCTCGGGCACTCCTCACGAGCAGTACTTC. This sequence encodes CASGTPHEQYF. The chain employs TRBV28 and TRBJ2-7; unclear D gene. Germline CDR1 MDHEN, CDR2 SYDVKM. The CDR3 runs 11 residues. The ends were cut back, 11 bases at V and 5 bases at J, with 13 bases in the middle.

The V call is TRBV2, the J call TRBJ1-2; 9 nucleotides align to TRBD1. CDR3 length equals 14 residues. Losses at the gene ends were 3 bases for V and 8 bases for J; bases not matched to a gene: 7. Germline V lookup: CDR1 SNHLY, CDR2 FYNNEI. CDR3 DNA sequence: TGTGCCAGCAGTGACCGGGACAGGGTCGGCGGCTACACCTTC. Translating gives CASSDRDRVGGYTF.

This chain joins TRBV18 and TRBJ1-3, with TRBD1 as a possible D gene (5 bases). Germline CDR1 reads KGHSH; CDR2 reads LQKENI. V dropped 3 bases and J dropped 2 bases, with 11 bases sitting between them. The CDR3 covers 15 residues. The CDR3 spells CASSPVQGPGNTIYF. CDR3 DNA sequence: TGTGCCAGCTCACCCGTCCAGGGACCTGGAAACACCATATATTTT.

The chain joins TRBV20-1 to TRBJ1-1, with D hard to call. This CDR3 comprises 12 residues. Germline CDR1 reads DFQATT; CDR2 reads SNEGSKA (reference sequence). Trimming left V 3 bases short and J 10 bases short, with 15 bases between. The CDR3 loop reads CSASRQSWGAFF. CDR3 nucleotides: TGCAGTGCTAGTAGGCAGTCATGGGGAGCTTTCTTT.

This clone has only a few counts. V gene TRBV29-1 combines with J gene TRBJ1-2; D not resolved. The CDR3 contains 13 residues. Germline V lookup: CDR1 SQVTM, CDR2 ANQGSEA. The V end was cut by 7 bases, the J end by 4 bases, with 16 bases between. The CDR3 sequence: CSAGGRFGYGYTF. In DNA, the CDR3 is TGCAGCGCGGGAGGCAGATTCGGCTATGGCTACACCTTC.

The chain couples TRBV27 to TRBJ2-7, with a weak D call TRBD2 (5 bases). Germline V lookup: CDR1 MNHEY, CDR2 SMNVEV (reference sequence). The CDR3 has 12 amino acids. Trimming removed 5 bases from V and 3 bases from J, with 8 bases in between. CDR3 DNA: TGTGCCAGCAGTCAACGGGGCTACGAGCAGTACTTC. Protein product: CASSQRGYEQYF.

The gene calls are TRBV7-9 and TRBJ2-7, with D tentatively TRBD1 or TRBD2 (5 bases each). This CDR3 spans 13 amino acids. The germline V gene encodes CDR1 SEHNR and CDR2 FQNEAQ (reference sequence). Trimming pared 5 bases from V and 6 bases from J, leaving 14 bases between. CDR3 DNA sequence: TGTGCCAGCAGCGGGGACGGATTTGGCGAGCAGTACTTC. Its protein is CASSGDGFGEQYF.

The chain employs TRBV6-1 and TRBJ2-1, with D maybe TRBD2 (6 bases). The ends were cut back, 4 bases at V and 6 bases at J, with 19 bases in the middle. The CDR3 covers 16 residues. From germline, CDR1 is MNHNS and CDR2 SASEGT. This chain's CDR3 is CASSAPGGLTSNEQFF. The CDR3 region has the DNA TGTGCCAGCAGTGCCCCCGGGGGTTTGACCTCCAATGAGCAGTTCTTC.

V usage is TRBV30 and J usage is TRBJ1-5, with a tentative D call TRBD1 (5 bases). The CDR3 contains 17 residues. Trimming removed 1 base from V and 0 bases from J, with 16 bases in between. CDR1 is GTSNPN and CDR2 is SVGIG in the germline V gene (reference sequence). Here the CDR3 DNA reads TGTGCCTGGAGTGGGGCAGGGTCCGGGGCTAGCAATCAGCCCCAGCATTTT. Its protein product is CAWSGAGSGASNQPQHF.

V is TRBV9 and J is TRBJ1-1, with D possibly matching TRBD1 (5 bases). The CDR3 has 17 residues. Germline CDR1 and CDR2: SGDLS and YYNGEE. V gave up 0 bases and J gave up 4 bases, with 19 bases separating them. The CDR3 nucleotides read TGTGCCAGCAGCGTAGTTAGGACGACAACCGGGGGCACTGAAGCTTTCTTT. This gives the protein CASSVVRTTTGGTEAFF.

J is TRBJ2-5 and V is TRBV7-8; D is uncertain. Per germline, CDR1 SGHVS and CDR2 FQNEAQ. The CDR3 loop spans 15 amino acids. Trimming stripped 4 bases from V and 5 bases from J, with 17 bases between. In DNA form, the CDR3 reads TGTGCCAGCAGCTCTTCCCGGTTGAAGGGTGAGACCCAGTACTTC. Residues: CASSSSRLKGETQYF.

The V call is TRBV7-3, the J call TRBJ2-1; 11 bases match TRBD2. V was clipped by 5 bases and J by 10 bases; unmatched bases: 10. The CDR3 is 15 amino acids. Germline CDR1 SGHTA, CDR2 FQGTGA. CDR3 region: CASSPTSGTFGEQFF. The DNA of the CDR3 is TGTGCCAGCAGCCCGACTAGCGGGACCTTCGGGGAGCAGTTCTTC.

V gene TRBV28 combines with J gene TRBJ1-2; D might be TRBD1 (6 bases). CDR3 length: 15 residues. V lost 6 bases to trimming and J lost 6 bases, with 20 bases between them. CDR1 and CDR2 from the germline V gene are MDHEN and SYDVKM. CDR3 protein: CASSPGTLRANGYTF. Written as DNA, the CDR3 is TGTGCCAGCAGCCCCGGGACACTTCGAGCGAATGGCTACACCTTC.

The genes are TRBV27 and TRBJ2-3; 8 nucleotides agree with TRBD2. The germline V gene has CDR1 MNHEY and CDR2 SMNVEV (reference sequence). The CDR3 is 16 amino acids. The V and J ends lost 6 bases and 3 bases, in that order; junction bases with no gene match: 11. CDR3 region: CASSSSGTRGTDTQYF. CDR3 nucleotide sequence: TGTGCCAGCAGCTCCTCAGGGACTAGGGGGACAGATACGCAGTATTTT.

The chain is built from TRBV7-6 and TRBJ1-5, with D tentatively TRBD1 (5 bases). Between the trimmed V and J ends, which lost 7 bases and 0 bases, there was a span of 16 bases. This CDR3 has 16 amino acids. Germline CDR1 reads SGHVS; CDR2 reads FNYEAQ. The DNA of the CDR3 is TGTGCCAGCATCCTCGGACATCCCCTTAGCAATCAGCCCCAGCATTTT. Its protein is CASILGHPLSNQPQHF.

The V gene is TRBV6-6, the J gene TRBJ2-3; perhaps TRBD1 as D (5 bases). There are 13 residues in the CDR3. Germline CDR1 MNHNY, CDR2 SVGAGI (reference sequence). Between the trimmed V and J ends, which lost 6 bases and 3 bases, there was a span of 10 bases. The CDR3 DNA sequence: TGTGCCAGCAGCCCGACAGAAACAGATACGCAGTATTTT. Translated: CASSPTETDTQYF.

V gene TRBV6-5 combines with J gene TRBJ1-5; D uncertain. Germline CDR1 MNHEY, CDR2 SVGAGI. The CDR3 covers 13 residues. V was trimmed by 8 bases and J by 5 bases, leaving 13 bases between them. CDR3 DNA sequence: TGTGCCAGCGGAAAAAGACGACATCAGCCCCAGCATTTT. Translating gives CASGKRRHQPQHF.

As DNA, the CDR3 is TGCAGCGTTGAAGAGACACAGAACACTGAAGCTTTCTTT. Translating it yields CSVEETQNTEAFF. This sequence joins TRBV29-1 and TRBJ1-1; D gene uncertain. Germline V gene lookup returns CDR1 SQVTM and CDR2 ANQGSEA. This CDR3 spans 13 amino acids. Trimming removed 0 bases at V and 1 base at J, with 6 bases between.

J is TRBJ2-3 and V is TRBV2, with D possibly matching TRBD1 (5 bases). This CDR3 has 15 residues. V gave up 3 bases and J gave up 6 bases, with 16 bases separating them. Per germline, CDR1 SNHLY and CDR2 FYNNEI. The CDR3 region has the DNA TGTGCCAGCAGTGATTATGGCAGGGAAGGGGATACGCAGTATTTT. Residues: CASSDYGREGDTQYF.

The chain is built from TRBV5-1 and TRBJ1-2; D might be TRBD1 (5 bases). CDR3 length: 13 amino acids. Trimming stripped 5 bases from V and 2 bases from J, with 10 bases between. Germline V CDR1 and CDR2: SGHRS, YFSETQ. The CDR3 nucleotides are TGCGCCAGCAGTTCAACAGGAAACTATGGCTACACCTTC. It specifies CASSSTGNYGYTF.